The source of this T cell receptor (beta chain) is a study of blood T cell repertoires in COVID-19. Whole-study context: There were acute and convalescent COVID-19 samples, and they came from the United States, Italy and Spain. T cells, B-cell-depleted T cells, or PBMCs supplied cDNA or gDNA.

The authors' processing: Reference gene primer amplification gave nucleated cell count estimates. Sequencing was performed with immunoSEQ multiplex PCR; in TCRdb, only in-frame clones are kept and a portion is missing. For V, J and clone size, that table is used; D and trimming come from the DNA. The table includes some 33,000 clones, about 90% detected once. Germline V lookup: CDR1 SGHAT, CDR2 FQNNGV. The CDR3 sequence is 13 residues long. With V trimmed by 6 bases and J by 9 bases, 10 bases remained unmatched. This clone is medium-sized by share. This receptor was identified in a man aged 60 to 75 with acute or convalescent COVID-19. Sequencing input: peripheral blood. This chain connects TRBV11-2 to TRBJ1-1; TRBD1 matches at 7 bases. CDR3 in DNA: TGTGCCAGCAGATGGGGACAGTTAACCCAAGCTTTCTTT. It codes for CASRWGQLTQAFF. Full variable domain (remainder filled in from reference TRBV11-2 and TRBJ1-1): EAGVAQSPRYKIIEKRQSVAFWCNPISGHATLYWYQQILGQGPKLLIQFQNNGVVDDSQLPKDRFSAERLKGVDSTLKIQPAKLEDSAVYLCASRWGQLTQAFFGQGTRLTVV.